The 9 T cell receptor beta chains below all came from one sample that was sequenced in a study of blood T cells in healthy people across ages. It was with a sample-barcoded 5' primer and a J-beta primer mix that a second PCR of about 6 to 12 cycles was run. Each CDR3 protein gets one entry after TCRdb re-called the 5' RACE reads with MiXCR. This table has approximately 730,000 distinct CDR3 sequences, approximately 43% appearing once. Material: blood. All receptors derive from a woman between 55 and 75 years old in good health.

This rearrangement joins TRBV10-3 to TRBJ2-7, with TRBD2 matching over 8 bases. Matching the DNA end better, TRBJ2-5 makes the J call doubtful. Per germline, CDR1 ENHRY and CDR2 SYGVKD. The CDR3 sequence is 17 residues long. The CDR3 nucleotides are TGTGCCATCAGTGAGCCGAGCGGGAGAGGAGGGATGGAGACCCAGTACTTC. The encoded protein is CAISEPSGRGGMETQYF.

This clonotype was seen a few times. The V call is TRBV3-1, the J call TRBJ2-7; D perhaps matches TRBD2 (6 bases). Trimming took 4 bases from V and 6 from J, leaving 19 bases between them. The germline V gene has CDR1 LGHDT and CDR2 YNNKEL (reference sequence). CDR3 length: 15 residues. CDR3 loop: CASSPTGRDSPEQYF. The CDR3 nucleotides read TGTGCCAGCAGCCCAACCGGGAGAGATAGTCCCGAGCAGTACTTC.

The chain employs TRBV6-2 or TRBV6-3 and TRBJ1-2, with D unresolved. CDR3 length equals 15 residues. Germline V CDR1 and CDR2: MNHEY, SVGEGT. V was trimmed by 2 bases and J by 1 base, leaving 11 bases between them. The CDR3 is CASSYVAVLNYGYTF. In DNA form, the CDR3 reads TGTGCCAGCAGTTACGTGGCAGTCCTTAACTATGGCTACACCTTC.

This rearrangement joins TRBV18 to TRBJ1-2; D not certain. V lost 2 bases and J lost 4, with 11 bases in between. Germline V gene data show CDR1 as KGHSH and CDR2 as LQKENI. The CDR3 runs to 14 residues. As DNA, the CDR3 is TGTGCCAGCTCACCAGCGTTCGAACTCTATGGCTACACCTTC. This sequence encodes CASSPAFELYGYTF.

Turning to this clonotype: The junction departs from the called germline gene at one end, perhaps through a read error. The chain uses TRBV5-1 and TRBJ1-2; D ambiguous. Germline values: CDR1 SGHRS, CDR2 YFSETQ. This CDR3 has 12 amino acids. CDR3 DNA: TGCGCCAGCAGCTTGGACGGTGATGGGTACACCTTC. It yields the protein CASSLDGDGYTF.

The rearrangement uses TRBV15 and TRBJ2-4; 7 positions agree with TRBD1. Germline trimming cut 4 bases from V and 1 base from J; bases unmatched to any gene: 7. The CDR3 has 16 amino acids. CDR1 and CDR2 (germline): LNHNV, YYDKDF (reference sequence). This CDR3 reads CATSIDRDFAKNIQYF. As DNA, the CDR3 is TGTGCCACCAGCATAGACAGGGATTTCGCCAAAAACATTCAGTACTTC.

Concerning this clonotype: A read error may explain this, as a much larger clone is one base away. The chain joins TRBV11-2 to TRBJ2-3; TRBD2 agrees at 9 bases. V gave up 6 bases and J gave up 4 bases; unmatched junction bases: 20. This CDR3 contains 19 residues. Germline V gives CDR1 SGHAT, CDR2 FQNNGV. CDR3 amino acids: CASRPQPVGLAGIPDTQYF. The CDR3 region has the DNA TGTGCCAGCAGGCCCCAGCCTGTTGGGCTAGCGGGAATCCCAGATACGCAGTATTTT.

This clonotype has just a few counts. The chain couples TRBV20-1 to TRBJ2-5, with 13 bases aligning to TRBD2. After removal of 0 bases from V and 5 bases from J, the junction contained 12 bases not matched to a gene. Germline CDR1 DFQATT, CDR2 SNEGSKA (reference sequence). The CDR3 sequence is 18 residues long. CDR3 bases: TGCAGTGCTAGAGATACCCCTCAATCGACTAGCGGGGGGGAGACCCAGTACTTC. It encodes CSARDTPQSTSGGETQYF.

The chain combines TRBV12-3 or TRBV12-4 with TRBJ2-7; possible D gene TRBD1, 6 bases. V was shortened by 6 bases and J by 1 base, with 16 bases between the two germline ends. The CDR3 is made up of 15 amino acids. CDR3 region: CASSHLGGLSYEQYF. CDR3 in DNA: TGTGCCAGCAGCCATCTAGGGGGTTTATCCTACGAGCAGTACTTC.